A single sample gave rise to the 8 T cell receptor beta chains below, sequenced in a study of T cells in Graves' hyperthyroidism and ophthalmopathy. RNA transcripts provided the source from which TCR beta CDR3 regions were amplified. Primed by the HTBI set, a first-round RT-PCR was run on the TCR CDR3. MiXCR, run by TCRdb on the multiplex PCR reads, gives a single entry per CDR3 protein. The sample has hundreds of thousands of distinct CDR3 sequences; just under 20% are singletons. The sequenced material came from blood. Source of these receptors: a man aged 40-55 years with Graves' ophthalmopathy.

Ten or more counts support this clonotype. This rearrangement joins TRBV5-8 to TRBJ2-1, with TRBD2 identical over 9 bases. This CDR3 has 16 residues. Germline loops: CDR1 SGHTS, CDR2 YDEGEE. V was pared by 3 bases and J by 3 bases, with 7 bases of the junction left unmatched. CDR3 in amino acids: CASSSAAGGYYNEQFF. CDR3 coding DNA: TGTGCCAGCAGCTCAGCAGCGGGGGGCTACTACAATGAGCAGTTCTTC.

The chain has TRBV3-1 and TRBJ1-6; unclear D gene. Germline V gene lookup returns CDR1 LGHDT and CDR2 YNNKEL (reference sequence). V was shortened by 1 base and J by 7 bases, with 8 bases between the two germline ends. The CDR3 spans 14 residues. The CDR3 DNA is TGTGCCAGCAGCCAAGGAGGATTCAATTCACCCCTCCACTTT. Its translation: CASSQGGFNSPLHF.

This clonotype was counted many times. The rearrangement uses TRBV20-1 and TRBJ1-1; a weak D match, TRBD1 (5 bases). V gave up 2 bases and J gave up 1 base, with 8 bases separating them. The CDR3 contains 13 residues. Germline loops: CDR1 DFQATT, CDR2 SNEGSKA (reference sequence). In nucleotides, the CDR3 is TGCAGTGCTAGACGGACACAGAACACTGAAGCTTTCTTT. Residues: CSARRTQNTEAFF.

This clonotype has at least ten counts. DNA of the CDR3: TGTGCCAGCAGCCCCCCTAGCGGTTCCTACGAGCAGTACTTC. Translation: CASSPPSGSYEQYF. V and J are TRBV7-9 and TRBJ2-7; 7 bases align to TRBD2. Per the germline V gene, CDR1 is SEHNR and CDR2 is FQNEAQ (reference sequence). V shed 5 bases, J shed 1 base, and the junction held 5 bases outside the gene matches. The CDR3 consists of 14 residues.

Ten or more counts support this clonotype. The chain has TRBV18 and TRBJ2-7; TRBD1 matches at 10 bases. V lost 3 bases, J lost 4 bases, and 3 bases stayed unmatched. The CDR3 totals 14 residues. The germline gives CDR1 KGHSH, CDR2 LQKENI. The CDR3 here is CASSPRDRGYEQYF. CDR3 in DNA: TGTGCCAGCTCACCGCGGGACAGGGGTTACGAGCAGTACTTC.

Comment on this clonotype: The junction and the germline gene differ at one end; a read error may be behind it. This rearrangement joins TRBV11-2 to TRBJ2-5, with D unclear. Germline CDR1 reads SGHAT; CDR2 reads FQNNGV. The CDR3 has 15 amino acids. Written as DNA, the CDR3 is TGTGCCAGCGGCTTGGCCCCGGCCCGGATGGAGACCCAGTACTTC. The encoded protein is CASGLAPARMETQYF.

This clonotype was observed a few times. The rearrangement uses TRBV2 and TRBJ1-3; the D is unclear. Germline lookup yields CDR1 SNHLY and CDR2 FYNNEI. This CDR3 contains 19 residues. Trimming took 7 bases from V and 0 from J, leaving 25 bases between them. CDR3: CASTGRPASTVSSGNTIYF. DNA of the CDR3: TGTGCCAGCACAGGCCGCCCAGCGAGCACTGTGAGCTCTGGAAACACCATATATTTT.

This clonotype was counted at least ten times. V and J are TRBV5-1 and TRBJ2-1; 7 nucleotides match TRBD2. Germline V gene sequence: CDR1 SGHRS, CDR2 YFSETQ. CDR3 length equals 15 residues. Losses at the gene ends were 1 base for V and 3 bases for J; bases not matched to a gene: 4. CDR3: CASSLREELYNEQFF. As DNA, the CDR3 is TGCGCCAGCAGCTTGCGGGAGGAGCTCTACAATGAGCAGTTCTTC.